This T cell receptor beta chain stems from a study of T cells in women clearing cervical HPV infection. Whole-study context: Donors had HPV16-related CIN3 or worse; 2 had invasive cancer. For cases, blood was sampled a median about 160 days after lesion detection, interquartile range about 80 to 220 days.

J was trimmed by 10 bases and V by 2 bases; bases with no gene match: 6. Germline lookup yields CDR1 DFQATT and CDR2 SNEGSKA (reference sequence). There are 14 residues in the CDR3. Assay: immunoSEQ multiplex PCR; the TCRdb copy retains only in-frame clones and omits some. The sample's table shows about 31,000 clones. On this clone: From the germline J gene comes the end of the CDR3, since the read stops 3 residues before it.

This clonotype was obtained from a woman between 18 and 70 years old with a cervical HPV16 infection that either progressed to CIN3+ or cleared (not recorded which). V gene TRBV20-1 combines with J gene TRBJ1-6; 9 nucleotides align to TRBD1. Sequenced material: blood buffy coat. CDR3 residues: CSARPRDRDSPLHF. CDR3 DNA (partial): TGCAGTGCTAGACCGCGGGACAGGGACTCACCC.